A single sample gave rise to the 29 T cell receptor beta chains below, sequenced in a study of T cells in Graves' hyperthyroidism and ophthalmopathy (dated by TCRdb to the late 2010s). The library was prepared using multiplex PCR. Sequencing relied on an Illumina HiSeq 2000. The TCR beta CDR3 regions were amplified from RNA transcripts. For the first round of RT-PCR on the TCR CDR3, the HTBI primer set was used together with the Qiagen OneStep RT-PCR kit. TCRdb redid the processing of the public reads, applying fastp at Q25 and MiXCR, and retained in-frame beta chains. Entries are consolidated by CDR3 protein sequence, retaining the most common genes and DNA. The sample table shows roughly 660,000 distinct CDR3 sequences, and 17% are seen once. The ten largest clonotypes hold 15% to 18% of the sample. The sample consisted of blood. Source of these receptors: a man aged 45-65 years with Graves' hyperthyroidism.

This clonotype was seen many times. The CDR3 nucleotides read TGCAGCGTTGACGGACTAGCGGGACCCAATGAGCAGTTCTTC. It encodes CSVDGLAGPNEQFF. This chain links TRBV29-1 with TRBJ2-1; 12 nucleotides agree with TRBD2. Germline loops: CDR1 SQVTM, CDR2 ANQGSEA. The V gene end was trimmed by 3 bases and the J gene end by 6 bases; junction bases not matched to a gene: 3. The CDR3 consists of 14 residues.

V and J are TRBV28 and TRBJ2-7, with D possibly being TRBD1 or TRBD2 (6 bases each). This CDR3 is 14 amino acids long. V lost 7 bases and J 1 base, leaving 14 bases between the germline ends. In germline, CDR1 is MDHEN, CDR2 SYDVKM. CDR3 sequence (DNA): TGTGCCAGCATCCAGGGGCGGGGTTCCTACGAGCAGTACTTC. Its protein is CASIQGRGSYEQYF.

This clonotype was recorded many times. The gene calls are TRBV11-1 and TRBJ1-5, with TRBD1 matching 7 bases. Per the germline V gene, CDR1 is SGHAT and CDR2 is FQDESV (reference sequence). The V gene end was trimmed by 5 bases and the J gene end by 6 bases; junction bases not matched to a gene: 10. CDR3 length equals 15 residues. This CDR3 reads CASSQTGEGSQPQHF. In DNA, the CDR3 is TGTGCCAGCAGCCAAACAGGGGAAGGGAGTCAGCCCCAGCATTTT. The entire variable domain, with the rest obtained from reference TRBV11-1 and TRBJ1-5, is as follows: EAEVAQSPRYKITEKSQAVAFWCDPISGHATLYWYRQILGQGPELLVQFQDESVVDDSQLPKDRFSAERLKGVDSTLKIQPAELGDSAMYLCASSQTGEGSQPQHFGDGTRLSIL.

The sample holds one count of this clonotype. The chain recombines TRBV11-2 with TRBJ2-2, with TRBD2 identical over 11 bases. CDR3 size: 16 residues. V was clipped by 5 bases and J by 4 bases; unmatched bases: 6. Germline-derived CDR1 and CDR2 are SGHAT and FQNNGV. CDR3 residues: CASSPISGRGTGELFF. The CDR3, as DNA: TGTGCCAGCAGCCCCATTAGCGGGAGGGGCACCGGGGAGCTGTTTTTT. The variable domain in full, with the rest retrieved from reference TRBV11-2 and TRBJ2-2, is EAGVAQSPRYKIIEKRQSVAFWCNPISGHATLYWYQQILGQGPKLLIQFQNNGVVDDSQLPKDRFSAERLKGVDSTLKIQPAKLEDSAVYLCASSPISGRGTGELFFGEGSRLTVL.

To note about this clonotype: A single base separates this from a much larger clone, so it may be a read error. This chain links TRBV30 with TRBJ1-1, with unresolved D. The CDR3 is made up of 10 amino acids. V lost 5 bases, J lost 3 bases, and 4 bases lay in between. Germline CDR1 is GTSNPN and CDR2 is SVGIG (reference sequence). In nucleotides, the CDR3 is TGTGCCTGGGCGGACACTGAAGCTTTCTTT. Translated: CAWADTEAFF.

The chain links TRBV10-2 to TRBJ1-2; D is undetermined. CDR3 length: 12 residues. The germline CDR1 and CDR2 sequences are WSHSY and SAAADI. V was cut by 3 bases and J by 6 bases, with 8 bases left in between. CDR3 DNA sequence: TGCGCCAGCAGTGAATCGGGGAATGGCTACACCTTC. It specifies CASSESGNGYTF.

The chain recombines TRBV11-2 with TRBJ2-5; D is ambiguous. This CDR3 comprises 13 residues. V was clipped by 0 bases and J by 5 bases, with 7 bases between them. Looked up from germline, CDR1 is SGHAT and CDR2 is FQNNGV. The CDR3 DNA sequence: TGTGCCAGCAGCTTAGATATTTCCGAGACCCAGTACTTC. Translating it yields CASSLDISETQYF. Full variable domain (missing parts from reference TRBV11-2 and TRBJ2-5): EAGVAQSPRYKIIEKRQSVAFWCNPISGHATLYWYQQILGQGPKLLIQFQNNGVVDDSQLPKDRFSAERLKGVDSTLKIQPAKLEDSAVYLCASSLDISETQYFGPGTRLLVL.

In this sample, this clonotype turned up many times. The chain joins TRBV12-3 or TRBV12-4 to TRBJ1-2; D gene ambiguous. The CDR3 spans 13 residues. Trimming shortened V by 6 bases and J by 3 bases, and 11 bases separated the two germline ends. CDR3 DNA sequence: TGTGCCAGCAGCTCGTCGGGGTACTATGGCTACACCTTC. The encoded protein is CASSSSGYYGYTF.

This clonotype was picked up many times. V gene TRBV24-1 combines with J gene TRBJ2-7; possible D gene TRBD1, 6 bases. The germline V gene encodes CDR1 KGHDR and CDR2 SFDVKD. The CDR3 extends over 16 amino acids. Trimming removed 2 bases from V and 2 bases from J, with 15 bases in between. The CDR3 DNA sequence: TGTGCCACCAGTGATTACGGCAGGGGTTCTACCTACGAGCAGTACTTC. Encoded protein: CATSDYGRGSTYEQYF.

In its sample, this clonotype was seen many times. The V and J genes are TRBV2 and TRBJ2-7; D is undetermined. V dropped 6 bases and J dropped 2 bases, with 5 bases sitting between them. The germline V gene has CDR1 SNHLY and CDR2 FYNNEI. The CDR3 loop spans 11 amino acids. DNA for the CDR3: TGTGCCAGCAGGGTTGCCTACGAGCAGTACTTC. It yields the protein CASRVAYEQYF.

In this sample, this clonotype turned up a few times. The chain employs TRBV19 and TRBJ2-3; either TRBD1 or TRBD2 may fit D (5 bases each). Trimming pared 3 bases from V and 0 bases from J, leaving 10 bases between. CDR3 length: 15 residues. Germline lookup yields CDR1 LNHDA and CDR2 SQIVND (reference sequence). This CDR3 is CASSILGGSTDTQYF. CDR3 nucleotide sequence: TGTGCCAGTAGTATTCTTGGGGGTAGCACAGATACGCAGTATTTT.

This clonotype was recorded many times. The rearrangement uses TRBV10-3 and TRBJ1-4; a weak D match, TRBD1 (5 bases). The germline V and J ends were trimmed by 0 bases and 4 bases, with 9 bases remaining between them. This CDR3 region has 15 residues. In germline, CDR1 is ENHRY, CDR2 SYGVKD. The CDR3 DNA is TGTGCCATCAGTGAGTCGGGACCGAGTAATGAAAAACTGTTTTTT. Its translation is CAISESGPSNEKLFF.

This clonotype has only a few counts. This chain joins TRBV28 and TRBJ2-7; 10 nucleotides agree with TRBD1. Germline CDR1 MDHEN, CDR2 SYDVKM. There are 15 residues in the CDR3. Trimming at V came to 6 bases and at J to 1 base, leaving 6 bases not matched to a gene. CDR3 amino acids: CASSWRDRGSYEQYF. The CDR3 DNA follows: TGTGCCAGCAGCTGGAGGGACAGGGGATCCTACGAGCAGTACTTC.

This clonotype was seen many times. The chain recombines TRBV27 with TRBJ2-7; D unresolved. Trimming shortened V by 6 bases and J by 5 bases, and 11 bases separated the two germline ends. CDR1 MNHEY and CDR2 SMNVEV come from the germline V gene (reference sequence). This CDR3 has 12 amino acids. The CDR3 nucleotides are TGTGCCAGCAGACCCACTTGGAACGAGCAGTACTTC. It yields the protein CASRPTWNEQYF.

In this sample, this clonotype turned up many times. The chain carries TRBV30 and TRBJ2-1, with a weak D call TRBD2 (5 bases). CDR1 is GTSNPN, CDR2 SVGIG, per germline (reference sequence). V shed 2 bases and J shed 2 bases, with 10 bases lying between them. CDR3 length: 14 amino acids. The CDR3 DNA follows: TGTGCCTGGAGTACTAGGCGAACCTACAATGAGCAGTTCTTC. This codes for CAWSTRRTYNEQFF.

The CDR3 here is CATSPAGYEQYF. In DNA form, the CDR3 reads TGTGCCACCTCCCCAGCAGGCTACGAGCAGTACTTC. The J gene is TRBJ2-7, the V gene TRBV2, with D unclear. The V gene's germline CDR1 is SNHLY and CDR2 FYNNEI. Trimming shortened V by 10 bases and J by 3 bases, and 13 bases separated the two germline ends. The CDR3 consists of 12 residues.

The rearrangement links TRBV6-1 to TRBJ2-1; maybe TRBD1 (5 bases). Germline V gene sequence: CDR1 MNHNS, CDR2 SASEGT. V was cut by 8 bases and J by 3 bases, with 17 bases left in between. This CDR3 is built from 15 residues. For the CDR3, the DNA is TGTGCCAGCTCTGACCCCCAGGGATTCTACAATGAGCAGTTCTTC. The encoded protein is CASSDPQGFYNEQFF.

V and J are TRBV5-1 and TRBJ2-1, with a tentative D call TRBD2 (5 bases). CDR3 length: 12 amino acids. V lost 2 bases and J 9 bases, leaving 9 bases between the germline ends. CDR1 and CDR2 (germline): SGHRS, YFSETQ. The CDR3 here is CASSFGVSEQFF. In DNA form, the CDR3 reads TGCGCCAGCAGCTTCGGGGTCAGTGAGCAGTTCTTC.

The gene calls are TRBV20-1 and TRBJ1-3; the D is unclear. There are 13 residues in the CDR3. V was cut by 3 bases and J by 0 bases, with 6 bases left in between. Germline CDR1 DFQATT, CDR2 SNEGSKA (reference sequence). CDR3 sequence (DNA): TGCAGTGCTAGTACGGACTCTGGAAACACCATATATTTT. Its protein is CSASTDSGNTIYF.

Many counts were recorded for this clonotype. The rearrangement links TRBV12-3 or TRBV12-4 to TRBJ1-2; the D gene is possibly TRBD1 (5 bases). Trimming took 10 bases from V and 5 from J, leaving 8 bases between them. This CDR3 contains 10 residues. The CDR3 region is CATKGYGYTF. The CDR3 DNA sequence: TGTGCCACCAAGGGGTATGGCTACACCTTC.

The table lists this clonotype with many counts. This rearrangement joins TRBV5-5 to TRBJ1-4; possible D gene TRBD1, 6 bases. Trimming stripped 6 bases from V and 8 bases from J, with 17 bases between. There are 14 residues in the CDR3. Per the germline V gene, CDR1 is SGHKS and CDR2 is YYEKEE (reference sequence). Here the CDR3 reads CASNRALGGEKLFF. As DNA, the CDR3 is TGTGCCAGCAACCGGGCCTTAGGGGGAGAAAAACTGTTTTTT.

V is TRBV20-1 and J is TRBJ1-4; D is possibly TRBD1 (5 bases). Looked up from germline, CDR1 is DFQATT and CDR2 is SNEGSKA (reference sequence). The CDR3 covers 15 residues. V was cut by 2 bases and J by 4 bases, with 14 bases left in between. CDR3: CSARPPGGGNEKLFF. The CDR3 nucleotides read TGCAGTGCTAGACCGCCGGGGGGTGGTAATGAAAAACTGTTTTTT.

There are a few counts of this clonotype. CDR3 region: CASSLIGTGGEETQYF. CDR3 nucleotides: TGTGCCAGCAGTTTAATTGGGACAGGGGGGGAGGAGACCCAGTACTTC. The chain couples TRBV27 to TRBJ2-5, with TRBD1 identical over 11 bases. In germline, CDR1 is MNHEY, CDR2 SMNVEV (reference sequence). The CDR3 is made up of 16 amino acids. The V segment lost 2 bases and the J segment 5 bases; nucleotides outside the gene matches: 7.

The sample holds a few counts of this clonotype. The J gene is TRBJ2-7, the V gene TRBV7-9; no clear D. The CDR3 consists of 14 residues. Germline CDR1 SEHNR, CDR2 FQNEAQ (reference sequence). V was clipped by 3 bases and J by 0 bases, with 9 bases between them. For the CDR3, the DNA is TGTGCCAGCAGCTTTTCGGCGAGCTCCTACGAGCAGTACTTC. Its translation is CASSFSASSYEQYF.

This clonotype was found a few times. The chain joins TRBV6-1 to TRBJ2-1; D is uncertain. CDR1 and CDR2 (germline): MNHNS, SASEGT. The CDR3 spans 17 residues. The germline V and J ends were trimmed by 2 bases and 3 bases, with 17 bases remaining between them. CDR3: CASSERIGSQDYNEQFF. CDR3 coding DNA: TGTGCCAGCAGTGAAAGGATAGGGTCCCAGGACTACAATGAGCAGTTCTTC.

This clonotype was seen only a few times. This CDR3 reads CASSPNPGLAITDTQYF. The CDR3 DNA follows: TGTGCCAGCAGCCCGAACCCGGGACTAGCGATCACAGATACGCAGTATTTT. The rearrangement links TRBV3-1 to TRBJ2-3, with 10 bases lining up with TRBD2. Per germline, CDR1 LGHDT and CDR2 YNNKEL (reference sequence). The junction had 9 bases not matched to a gene; V was cut back by 4 bases and J by 2 bases. The CDR3 has 17 amino acids.

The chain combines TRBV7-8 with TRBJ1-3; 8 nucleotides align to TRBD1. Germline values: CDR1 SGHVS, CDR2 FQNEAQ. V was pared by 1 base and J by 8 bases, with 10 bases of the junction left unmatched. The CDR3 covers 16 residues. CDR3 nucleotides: TGTGCCAGCAGCTTAGAACCCAGGGGGCCCCCGGACACCATATATTTT. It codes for CASSLEPRGPPDTIYF.

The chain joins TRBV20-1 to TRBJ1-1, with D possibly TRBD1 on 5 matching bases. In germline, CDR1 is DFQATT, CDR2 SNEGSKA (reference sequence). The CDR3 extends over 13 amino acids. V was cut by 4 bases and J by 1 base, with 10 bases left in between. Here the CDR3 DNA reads TGCAGTGCTACCCCAGGGACGAACACTGAAGCTTTCTTT. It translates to CSATPGTNTEAFF.

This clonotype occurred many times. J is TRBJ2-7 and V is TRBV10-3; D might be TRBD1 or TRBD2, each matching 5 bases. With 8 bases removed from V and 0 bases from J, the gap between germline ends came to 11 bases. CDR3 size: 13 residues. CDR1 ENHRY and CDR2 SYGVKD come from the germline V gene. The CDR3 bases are TGTGCCATCCGTCGGGGCTACTCCTACGAGCAGTACTTC. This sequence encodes CAIRRGYSYEQYF.